This section outlines one T cell receptor (beta chain) sequence together with its context. Its specificity is not known. The data originate from a study of cytomegalovirus exposure and HLA in healthy donors. Findings and caveats of the study: DRB1 showed the most TCR associations and HLA-C the fewest in a later analysis, as rates varied by HLA locus. When presence/absence was analysed, sequencing depth was taken to be roughly uniform across donors. Most TCRs appeared rarely, but some public TCRs recurred in many donors.

The PCR ran on 60 Vbeta and 13 Jbeta primers. TCRdb's table, derived via immunoSEQ multiplex PCR, lists solely in-frame clones and lacks some. This table has roughly 120,000 clones, 55% to 75% appearing once. The length of the CDR3 is 16 residues. V lost 4 bases and J lost 3; bases outside the gene matches: 7. The germline gives CDR1 LGHNT, CDR2 FRNRAP. The V gene is TRBV12-5, the J gene TRBJ1-5, with 9 bases aligning to TRBD1. The sequenced material came from PBMCs. This receptor was identified in a woman aged 40 to 49 in good health and CMV-seropositive. For the CDR3, the DNA is TGTGCTAGTGGTTCAGCCGGGACAGGGTTCAATCAGCCCCAGCATTTT. This sequence encodes CASGSAGTGFNQPQHF.